Listed below are T cell receptor beta chains from one sample, sequenced in a study of control samples from healthy donors and cancer patients. TCRdb's table, derived via immunoSEQ multiplex PCR, lists solely in-frame clones and lacks some. The sample consists of roughly 180,000 clones, about 91% of them appearing once. Sequencing was carried out using blood. These receptors all stem from a woman aged 35 to 49 in good health. The CDR3 runs from the conserved cysteine through the conserved F or W. A D gene is named only where the DNA matches it firmly. Rows may omit the clone size; those that give it use once, few, many or a size class.

TRBJ2-3 | once | TRBV21-1 | - | CASSKDSTDTQYF | TGTGCCAGCAGCAAAGACAGCACAGATACGCAGTATTTT
TRBJ2-7 | - | TRBV7-9 | TRBD2 | CASSLPSTRGGLYEQYF | TGTGCCAGCAGCCTACCCTCAACGCGGGGGGGACTCTACGAGCAGTACTTC
TRBJ1-5 | - | TRBV2 | TRBD1 | CASSAPDRDGNQPQHF | TGTGCCAGCAGTGCCCCCGACAGGGATGGCAATCAGCCCCAGCATTTT
TRBJ2-1 | - | TRBV7-9 | - | CASSFLRADEQFF | TGTGCCAGCAGCTTTCTCAGGGCAGATGAGCAGTTCTTC
TRBJ1-1 | - | TRBV3-1/TRBV3-2 | - | CASSQDLSVNTEAFF | TGTGCCAGCAGCCAAGATCTGTCAGTGAACACTGAAGCTTTCTTT
TRBJ1-1 | once | TRBV27 | - | CASSFLGFNTEAFF | TGTGCCAGCAGTTTTCTGGGGTTCAACACTGAAGCTTTCTTT
TRBJ1-1 | - | TRBV3-1/TRBV3-2 | - | CASSPLDSNTEAFF | TGTGCCAGCAGCCCCTTAGACTCTAACACTGAAGCTTTCTTT
TRBJ1-1 | - | TRBV10-3 | - | CAISAFQGTGTEAFF | TGTGCCATCAGTGCTTTTCAGGGGACGGGCACTGAAGCTTTCTTT
TRBJ2-5 | - | TRBV5-1 | - | CASSLTRQETQYF | TGCGCCAGCAGCTTAACTCGCCAAGAGACCCAGTACTTC
TRBJ1-5 | - | TRBV2 | TRBD1 | CASSLETGGNQPQHF | TGTGCCAGCAGTCTAGAAACAGGGGGCAATCAGCCCCAGCATTTT
TRBJ1-1 | - | TRBV28 | - | CASRTYDAAFF | TGTGCCAGCAGAACCTACGACGCGGCTTTCTTT
TRBJ2-3 | - | TRBV4-1 | - | CASGEGDDTQYF | TGCGCCAGCGGGGAGGGGGACGATACGCAGTATTTT
TRBJ1-6 | - | TRBV5-6 | TRBD1 | CASSFMGLWDRMGSPLHF | TGTGCCAGCAGCTTCATGGGGCTATGGGACAGGATGGGGTCACCCCTCCACTTT
TRBJ2-7 | - | TRBV6-1 | TRBD2 | CASSEVGLAGGYEQYF | TGTGCCAGCAGTGAAGTGGGACTAGCGGGGGGCTACGAGCAGTACTTC
TRBJ2-7 | - | TRBV6-1 | - | CASSEGRFYEQYF | TGTGCCAGCAGTGAAGGGCGATTCTACGAGCAGTACTTC
TRBJ1-3 | - | TRBV2 | TRBD1 | CASSEAPPGTVGNTIYF | TGTGCCAGCAGTGAAGCGCCGCCTGGGACAGTAGGAAACACCATATATTTT
TRBJ2-3 | - | TRBV7-9 | TRBD1 | CASSHPGRGLDTQYF | TGTGCCAGCAGCCACCCGGGCAGGGGGCTGGATACGCAGTATTTT
TRBJ1-3 | - | TRBV12-3/TRBV12-4 | TRBD1 | CASSGTGGNTIYF | TGTGCCAGCAGTGGGACAGGGGGAAACACCATATATTTT
TRBJ2-3 | - | TRBV7-6 | TRBD2 | CASSLAGREGADTQYF | TGTGCCAGCAGCTTAGCGGGGAGGGAGGGAGCAGATACGCAGTATTTT
TRBJ1-4 | - | TRBV19 | - | CASRSISRDGTNEKLFF | TGTGCCAGTAGATCCATAAGCCGGGACGGAACTAATGAAAAACTGTTTTTT
TRBJ2-3 | - | TRBV4-2 | TRBD2 | CASSQGDGGAADTQYF | TGTGCCAGCAGCCAAGGGGACGGGGGGGCCGCAGATACGCAGTATTTT
TRBJ2-4 | - | TRBV2 | - | CASSEAGEIQNIQYF | TGTGCCAGCAGTGAAGCCGGGGAAATCCAAAACATTCAGTACTTC
TRBJ2-7 | - | TRBV7-9 | TRBD1 | CASSLGYLDRTLSYEQYF | TGTGCCAGCAGCTTAGGTTATTTGGACAGGACACTCTCCTACGAGCAGTACTTC
TRBJ1-1 | once | TRBV5-1 | - | CASSLTMNTEAFF | TGCGCCAGCAGCTTGACGATGAACACTGAAGCTTTCTTT
TRBJ2-1 | - | TRBV18 | - | CASSHPRSPYNEQFF | TGTGCCAGCTCACATCCCAGGTCCCCCTACAATGAGCAGTTCTTC
TRBJ2-7 | - | TRBV4-1 | TRBD2 | CASSQDLLLATEQYF | TGCGCCAGCAGCCAAGATCTACTACTAGCGACCGAGCAGTACTTC
TRBJ2-2 | - | TRBV12-3/TRBV12-4 | - | CASRSGGELFF | TGTGCCAGCAGGTCAGGGGGGGAGCTGTTTTTT
TRBJ1-6 | - | TRBV28 | - | CASSLVGISSPLHF | TGTGCCAGCAGTTTAGTGGGGATTAGTTCACCCCTCCACTTT
TRBJ2-7 | once | TRBV5-5 | TRBD1 | CASSLLGQGAGEQYF | TGTGCCAGCAGCTTGTTAGGACAGGGGGCCGGGGAGCAGTACTTC
TRBJ1-1 | - | TRBV4-1 | - | CASSQGSNTEAFF | TGCGCCAGCAGCCAGGGATCAAACACTGAAGCTTTCTTT
TRBJ1-6 | - | TRBV11-3 | - | CASSLVPNSPLHF | TGTGCCAGCAGCTTAGTTCCTAATTCACCCCTCCACTTT
TRBJ2-3 | - | TRBV11-2 | TRBD2 | CASSRGAGGTDTQYF | TGTGCCAGCAGCAGAGGGGCGGGGGGGACAGATACGCAGTATTTT
TRBJ2-2 | - | TRBV14 | - | CASSQDRGGELFF | TGTGCCAGCAGCCAAGATAGGGGCGGGGAGCTGTTTTTT
TRBJ1-4 | - | TRBV7-9 | TRBD1 | CASSLGTGIEKLFF | TGTGCCAGCAGCTTAGGGACAGGGATTGAAAAACTGTTTTTT
TRBJ2-5 | - | TRBV18 | TRBD2 | CASSPLLGTIQETQYF | TGTGCCAGCTCACCACTACTAGGGACTATACAAGAGACCCAGTACTTC
TRBJ2-3 | - | TRBV2 | TRBD2 | CASERESTDTQYF | TGTGCCAGCGAGCGGGAGAGCACAGATACGCAGTATTTT
TRBJ2-2 | - | TRBV9 | - | CASSPGVPGELFF | TGTGCCAGCAGCCCCGGTGTCCCCGGGGAGCTGTTTTTT
TRBJ2-3 | - | TRBV4-1 | - | CASSQDGTYTDTQYF | TGCGCCAGCAGCCAAGATGGTACCTACACAGATACGCAGTATTTT
TRBJ1-2 | - | TRBV4-1 | - | CASSFGTKNGYTF | TGCGCCAGCAGCTTCGGGACAAAGAATGGCTACACCTTC
TRBJ1-2 | few | TRBV19 | - | CASSEVVWNGYTF | TGTGCCAGTAGTGAGGTGGTATGGAATGGCTACACCTTC
TRBJ1-3 | - | TRBV10-2 | - | CASSESRGVRNTIYF | TGCGCCAGCAGTGAGTCAAGAGGGGTCAGAAACACCATATATTTT
TRBJ2-4 | - | TRBV7-9 | - | CASSLTDLGDLAKNIQYF | TGTGCCAGCAGCTTAACGGATTTGGGGGACTTAGCCAAAAACATTCAGTACTTC
TRBJ2-2 | - | TRBV9 | - | CASSVDPAVSGELFF | TGTGCCAGCAGCGTTGACCCTGCGGTGTCAGGGGAGCTGTTTTTT
TRBJ2-7 | - | TRBV12-3/TRBV12-4 | - | CASSLLGSEQYF | TGTGCCAGCAGTTTACTAGGGAGCGAGCAGTACTTC
TRBJ1-2 | - | TRBV4-1 | - | CASSQGTVGDGYTF | TGCGCCAGCAGCCAAGGAACAGTCGGTGATGGCTACACCTTC
TRBJ1-6 | - | TRBV28 | - | CASITSSYNSPLHF | TGTGCCAGCATCACAAGCTCCTATAATTCACCCCTCCACTTT
TRBJ2-3 | - | TRBV5-6 | - | CASSSPGRPLLDTQYF | TGTGCCAGCAGCTCCCCGGGTCGACCTTTGTTGGATACGCAGTATTTT
TRBJ2-7 | - | TRBV4-1 | TRBD1 | CASSQVETGGYEQYF | TGCGCCAGCAGCCAAGTTGAGACAGGGGGGTACGAGCAGTACTTC
TRBJ2-7 | - | TRBV7-9 | TRBD1 | CASRDRGYEQYF | TGTGCCAGCAGGGACAGGGGTTACGAGCAGTACTTC
TRBJ1-4 | - | TRBV12-3/TRBV12-4 | - | CASRAGIPSKLFF | TGTGCCAGCAGGGCCGGGATTCCTTCCAAACTGTTTTTT
TRBJ2-3 | - | TRBV3-1/TRBV3-2 | - | CASSQVGGGSTVDTQYF | TGTGCCAGCAGCCAAGTTGGCGGAGGCTCCACTGTAGATACGCAGTATTTT
TRBJ2-1 | - | TRBV27 | - | CASRPGWDAYNEQFF | TGTGCCAGCAGGCCGGGGTGGGACGCCTACAATGAGCAGTTCTTC
TRBJ2-1 | - | TRBV9 | TRBD2 | CASSYPTSGGENEQFF | TGTGCCAGCAGTTATCCCACTAGCGGGGGGGAAAATGAGCAGTTCTTC
TRBJ2-1 | - | TRBV27 | - | CASGAGEQFF | TGTGCCAGCGGTGCGGGTGAGCAGTTCTTC
TRBJ2-1 | once | TRBV5-1 | - | CASSQTGGDYGGEQFF | TGCGCCAGCAGCCAGACAGGAGGCGATTACGGGGGGGAGCAGTTCTTC
TRBJ1-3 | - | TRBV29-1 | - | CSVEDGVASGNTIYF | TGCAGCGTTGAAGATGGGGTAGCATCTGGAAACACCATATATTTT
TRBJ2-7 | - | TRBV7-8 | TRBD2 | CASSSPVAGGGEQYF | TGTGCCAGCAGCTCCCCCGTCGCGGGGGGGGGTGAGCAGTACTTC
TRBJ2-3 | - | TRBV11-2 | - | CASSLPTDTQYF | TGTGCCAGCAGCCTACCAACAGATACGCAGTATTTT
TRBJ1-2 | - | TRBV5-4 | - | CASRTGQDNYGYTF | TGTGCCAGCAGAACAGGGCAGGATAACTATGGCTACACCTTC
TRBJ2-7 | - | TRBV4-1 | - | CASSQVRPGAGSVYEQYF | TGCGCCAGCAGCCAAGTCCGCCCCGGGGCCGGATCGGTTTACGAGCAGTACTTC